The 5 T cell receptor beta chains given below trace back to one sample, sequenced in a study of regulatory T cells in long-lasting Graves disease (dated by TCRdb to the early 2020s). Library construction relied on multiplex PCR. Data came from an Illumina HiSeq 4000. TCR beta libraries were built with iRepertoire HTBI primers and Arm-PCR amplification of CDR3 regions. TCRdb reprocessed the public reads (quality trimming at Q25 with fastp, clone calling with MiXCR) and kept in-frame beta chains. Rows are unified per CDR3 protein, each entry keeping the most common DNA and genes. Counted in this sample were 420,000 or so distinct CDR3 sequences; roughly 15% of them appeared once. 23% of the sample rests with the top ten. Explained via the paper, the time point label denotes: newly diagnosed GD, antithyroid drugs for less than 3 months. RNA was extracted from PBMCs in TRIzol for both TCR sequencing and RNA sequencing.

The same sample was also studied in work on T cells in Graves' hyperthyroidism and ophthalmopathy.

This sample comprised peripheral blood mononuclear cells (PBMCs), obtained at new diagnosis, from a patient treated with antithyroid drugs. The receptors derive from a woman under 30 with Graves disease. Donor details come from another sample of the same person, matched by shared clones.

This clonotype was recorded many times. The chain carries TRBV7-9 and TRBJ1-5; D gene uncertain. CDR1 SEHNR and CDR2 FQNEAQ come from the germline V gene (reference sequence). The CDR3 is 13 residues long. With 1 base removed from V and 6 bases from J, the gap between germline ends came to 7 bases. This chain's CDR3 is CASSLGVGQPQHF. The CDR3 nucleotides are TGTGCCAGCAGCTTAGGCGTAGGTCAGCCCCAGCATTTT.

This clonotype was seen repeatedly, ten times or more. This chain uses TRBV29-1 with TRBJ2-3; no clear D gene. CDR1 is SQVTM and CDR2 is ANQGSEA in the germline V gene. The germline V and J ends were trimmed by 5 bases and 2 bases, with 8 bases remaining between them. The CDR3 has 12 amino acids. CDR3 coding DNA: TGCAGCGTTCTCAAGGCCACAGATACGCAGTATTTT. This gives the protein CSVLKATDTQYF.

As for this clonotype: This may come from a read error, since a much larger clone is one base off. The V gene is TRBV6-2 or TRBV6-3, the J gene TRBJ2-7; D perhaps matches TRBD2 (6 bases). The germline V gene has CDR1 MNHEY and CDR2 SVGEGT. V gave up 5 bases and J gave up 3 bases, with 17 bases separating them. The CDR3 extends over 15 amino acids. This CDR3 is CASSELASEYYEQYF. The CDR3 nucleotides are TGTGCCAGCAGTGAACTGGCTAGCGAGTACTACGAGCAGTACTTC.

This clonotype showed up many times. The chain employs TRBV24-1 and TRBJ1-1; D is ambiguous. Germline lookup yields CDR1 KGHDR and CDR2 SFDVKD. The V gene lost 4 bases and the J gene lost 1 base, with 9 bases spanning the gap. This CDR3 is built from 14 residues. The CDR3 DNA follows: TGTGCCACCAGTGACGCCGGGAGGAACACTGAAGCTTTCTTT. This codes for CATSDAGRNTEAFF.

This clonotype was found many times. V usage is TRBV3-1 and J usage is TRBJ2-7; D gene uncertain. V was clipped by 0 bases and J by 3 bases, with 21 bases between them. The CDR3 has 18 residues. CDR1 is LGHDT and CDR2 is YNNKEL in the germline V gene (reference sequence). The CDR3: CASSQETRSHHDNYEQYF. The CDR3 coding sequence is TGTGCCAGCAGCCAAGAAACGAGGTCGCATCATGACAACTACGAGCAGTACTTC.